This TCR beta chain was recorded in a study of blood T cell repertoires in COVID-19. Study in general: COVID-19 samples, acute and convalescent, were from the United States, Italy and Spain. In each case, the material was cDNA or gDNA derived from T cells, B-cell-depleted T cells, or PBMCs.

Authors' processing steps: Reference gene primer amplification gave nucleated cell count estimates. TCRdb keeps only in-frame clones here, not all; method: immunoSEQ multiplex PCR. For V, J and clone size, that table is used; D and trimming come from the DNA. The profile shows 170,000 or so clones, around 85% of them singletons. Germline lookup yields CDR1 GTSNPN and CDR2 SVGIG (reference sequence). Trimming left V 1 base short and J 7 bases short, with 8 bases between. This CDR3 is 12 amino acids long. The sequencing input was peripheral blood. This receptor was obtained from a man between 45 and 60 years old with active or convalescent COVID-19. The chain is built from TRBV30 and TRBJ1-5, with a weak D call TRBD1 (6 bases). DNA for the CDR3: TGTGCCTGGAGTGAGGGGGGGCAGCCCCAGCATTTT. This gives the protein CAWSEGGQPQHF.